This T cell receptor (beta chain) was recorded in a study of control samples from healthy donors and cancer patients (dated by TCRdb to 2018 to 2020). Regarding this clone: The specificity of this receptor is unknown. The input lacks base qualities; no much larger clone sits a single base away.

The library was prepared using the immunoSEQ multiplex PCR assay. Drawn from immuneACCESS, this table holds only the in-frame rearrangements with V and J called that TCRdb kept. Clones are partly lost; checked studies trace under half to an unresolved V gene and leave the rest unexplained. The sample table holds about 170,000 clones, of which about 91% were seen once. Around 2% of the sample goes to the ten largest clones. The receptor's source is a woman between 35 and 50 years old in good health. Sequencing was done on a sample of blood.

The DNA sequence is TGCGCCAGCAGCCTTAGACCTGGTGGCTACACCTTC. This encodes CASSLRPGGYTF. The V and J genes are TRBV5-1 and TRBJ1-2, with no D gene named confidently. The germline V gene encodes CDR1 SGHRS and CDR2 YFSETQ. V loses 4 bases, J loses 7 bases, and the germline ends lie 11 bases apart. The CDR3 measures 12 amino acids from cysteine to phenylalanine. CDR3 DNA is the only sequence kept; it has 36 bases, read in frame from the first base.